These 30 T cell receptor beta chains originate from one sample sequenced in a study of T cells in Graves' hyperthyroidism and ophthalmopathy. Authors of the study amplified TCR beta CDR3 regions from RNA transcripts. TCR CDR3 regions were first amplified by RT-PCR with HTBI primers. TCRdb independently ran MiXCR on the multiplex PCR reads; one entry per CDR3 protein. The sample contains over 500,000 distinct CDR3 sequences, 15% to 20% of which appear only once. Sequenced material: blood. All receptors come from a woman aged 18-29 years with Graves' ophthalmopathy.

This clonotype was picked up many times. CDR3 amino acids: CASSFGTAYEQYF. The CDR3 region has the DNA TGTGCCAGCAGTTTTGGGACAGCCTACGAGCAGTACTTC. The chain uses TRBV27 and TRBJ2-7, with 7 bases fitting TRBD1. The CDR3 extends over 13 amino acids. V lost 3 bases and J lost 2; bases outside the gene matches: 1. Germline loops: CDR1 MNHEY, CDR2 SMNVEV (reference sequence).

The chain recombines TRBV20-1 with TRBJ1-2; 7 nucleotides line up with TRBD1. J gave up 7 bases and V 7 bases, and 15 bases lay outside the gene matches. This CDR3 contains 14 residues. Germline CDR1 and CDR2: DFQATT and SNEGSKA (reference sequence). The CDR3 loop is CSVPADRAIRGYTF. The DNA for the CDR3 is TGCAGTGTTCCGGCAGACAGGGCGATCCGTGGCTACACCTTC.

This clonotype was counted ten times or more. This chain uses TRBV27 with TRBJ1-5; 7 bases fit TRBD1. Per germline, CDR1 MNHEY and CDR2 SMNVEV (reference sequence). CDR3 length: 14 amino acids. Trimming cost V 10 bases and J 5 bases; bases outside gene matches: 11. The CDR3 region has the DNA TGTGCCACCAGGGGGTCAAGGGAGCATCAGCCCCAGCATTTT. Its translation: CATRGSREHQPQHF.

This clonotype was seen only a few times. V usage is TRBV20-1 and J usage is TRBJ2-1; the D is unclear. Trimming took 6 bases from V and 2 from J, leaving 11 bases between them. The CDR3 runs to 13 residues. The germline V gene encodes CDR1 DFQATT and CDR2 SNEGSKA (reference sequence). CDR3 residues: CSAGQVPYNEQFF. CDR3 bases: TGCAGTGCCGGTCAGGTCCCCTACAATGAGCAGTTCTTC.

This clonotype was counted at least ten times. The rearrangement links TRBV27 to TRBJ2-7; maybe TRBD2 (6 bases). Germline V CDR1 and CDR2: MNHEY, SMNVEV (reference sequence). The CDR3 is 14 amino acids. V lost 7 bases and J lost 0, with 13 bases in between. CDR3 amino acids: CASTARGSSYEQYF. CDR3 sequence (DNA): TGTGCCAGCACCGCCCGGGGGAGCTCCTACGAGCAGTACTTC.

In this sample, this clonotype turned up a few times. The chain links TRBV19 to TRBJ2-7; D is perhaps TRBD1 or TRBD2 (5 bases each). The V end was cut by 5 bases, the J end by 1 base, with 15 bases between. Germline values: CDR1 LNHDA, CDR2 SQIVND (reference sequence). This CDR3 has 15 amino acids. CDR3 amino acids: CASSPEGLGSYEQYF. For the CDR3, the DNA is TGTGCCAGTAGTCCTGAGGGGCTCGGATCCTACGAGCAGTACTTC. Drawing the rest from reference TRBV19 and TRBJ2-7, the complete variable domain is DGGITQSPKYLFRKEGQNVTLSCEQNLNHDAMYWYRQDPGQGLRLIYYSQIVNDFQKGDIAEGYSVSREKKESFPLTVTSAQKNPTAFYLCASSPEGLGSYEQYFGPGTRLTVT.

This clonotype was recorded many times. The V gene is TRBV11-2, the J gene TRBJ2-5, with D hard to call. CDR3 length: 15 residues. Germline V gene lookup returns CDR1 SGHAT and CDR2 FQNNGV. Trimming took off 1 base at V and 5 bases at J, with 14 bases between the two ends. The CDR3 DNA reads TGTGCCAGCAGCTTAGCCTCCTCTCCAGGCGAGACCCAGTACTTC. Its translation is CASSLASSPGETQYF.

This clonotype has ten or more counts. This CDR3 reads CASSLTYPKRQGGAYGYTF. The CDR3 bases are TGTGCCAGCAGTTTAACCTATCCAAAGAGACAGGGTGGTGCCTATGGCTACACCTTC. The chain uses TRBV28 and TRBJ1-2; TRBD1 aligns across 7 bases. From germline, CDR1 is MDHEN and CDR2 SYDVKM. V gave up 2 bases and J gave up 4 bases; unmatched junction bases: 19. This CDR3 contains 19 residues.

In this sample, this clonotype turned up many times. The V call is TRBV7-9, the J call TRBJ2-7, with unresolved D. The CDR3 has 14 residues. With 4 bases removed from V and 2 bases from J, the gap between germline ends came to 12 bases. In germline, CDR1 is SEHNR, CDR2 FQNEAQ (reference sequence). The CDR3 region has the DNA TGTGCCAGCAGCTCATCGACGGCTACCTACGAGCAGTACTTC. Amino acids: CASSSSTATYEQYF.

This clonotype appeared many times. The DNA is omitted, as the CDR3 cannot be located on it reliably, and the CDR3 follows TCRdb's listing. This chain links TRBV27 with TRBJ2-7. Germline CDR1 reads MNHEY; CDR2 reads SMNVEV (reference sequence). The CDR3 has 13 amino acids, counting both end residues. This CDR3 is CASSSSEAAEQYF.

This chain connects TRBV29-1 to TRBJ2-5, with 7 positions matching TRBD2. The germline V gene encodes CDR1 SQVTM and CDR2 ANQGSEA. After removal of 7 bases from V and 5 bases from J, the junction contained 10 bases not matched to a gene. CDR3 length: 13 amino acids. CDR3 sequence reads: CSGVGLVRETQYF. The CDR3 nucleotides read TGCAGCGGGGTAGGACTAGTTCGGGAGACCCAGTACTTC.

This clonotype was counted between two and nine times. The rearrangement links TRBV11-2 to TRBJ1-2, with unresolved D. Germline V CDR1 and CDR2: SGHAT, FQNNGV. Trimming took 3 bases from V and 8 from J, leaving 16 bases between them. This CDR3 is 14 amino acids long. DNA of the CDR3: TGTGCCAGCAGCTTTTACGACATCGACCGCGGCTACACCTTC. Residues: CASSFYDIDRGYTF.

This clonotype was counted at least ten times. The chain employs TRBV30 and TRBJ2-7, with 10 positions matching TRBD1. Unmatched junction bases numbered 4, after V lost 0 bases and J lost 5 bases. This CDR3 spans 14 amino acids. Germline V CDR1 and CDR2: GTSNPN, SVGIG (reference sequence). This CDR3 is CAWSVGTGVNEQYF. The DNA of the CDR3 is TGTGCCTGGAGTGTTGGGACAGGGGTTAACGAGCAGTACTTC.

There are many counts of this clonotype. The chain has TRBV28 and TRBJ1-1; D gene unclear. Germline CDR1 is MDHEN and CDR2 is SYDVKM. This CDR3 has 13 residues. With 5 bases removed from V and 1 base from J, the gap between germline ends came to 8 bases. CDR3 in amino acids: CASSQLQNTEAFF. CDR3 bases: TGTGCCAGCAGTCAGCTACAGAACACTGAAGCTTTCTTT. Full variable domain (rest looked up from reference TRBV28 and TRBJ1-1): DVKVTQSSRYLVKRTGEKVFLECVQDMDHENMFWYRQDPGLGLRLIYFSYDVKMKEKGDIPEGYSVSREKKERFSLILESASTNQTSMYLCASSQLQNTEAFFGQGTRLTVV.

The chain employs TRBV7-9 and TRBJ2-7; D possibly uses TRBD1 or TRBD2 (5 bases each). Germline V gene lookup returns CDR1 SEHNR and CDR2 FQNEAQ (reference sequence). Trimming removed 7 bases from V and 3 bases from J, with 13 bases in between. The CDR3 consists of 13 residues. CDR3 bases: TGTGCCAGCACCAACGGGGCAAACTACGAGCAGTACTTC. Protein: CASTNGANYEQYF.

The chain is built from TRBV29-1 and TRBJ2-5; D uncertain. The CDR3 sequence is 13 residues long. The germline V and J ends were trimmed by 2 bases and 1 base, with 8 bases remaining between them. Germline CDR1 and CDR2: SQVTM and ANQGSEA. CDR3 amino acids: CSVEIQSQETQYF. The CDR3 DNA is TGCAGCGTTGAAATTCAGAGCCAAGAGACCCAGTACTTC.

Ten or more counts support this clonotype. This chain joins TRBV5-1 and TRBJ1-1; no reliable D call. Between the trimmed V and J ends, which lost 9 bases and 6 bases, there was a span of 18 bases. This CDR3 is 13 amino acids long. Germline V gives CDR1 SGHRS, CDR2 YFSETQ. The CDR3 DNA sequence: TGCGCCACCCGGACCGTCACGGAAGCTGAAGCTTTCTTT. Its translation is CATRTVTEAEAFF.

At least ten counts were recorded for this clonotype. The chain has TRBV11-2 and TRBJ2-7; D is unresolved. Trimming removed 4 bases from V and 6 bases from J, with 10 bases in between. Germline CDR1 reads SGHAT; CDR2 reads FQNNGV. CDR3 length: 12 residues. The CDR3 loop reads CASSSTRFEQYF. As DNA, the CDR3 is TGTGCCAGCAGCTCCACCAGATTCGAGCAGTACTTC.

The sample holds many counts of this clonotype. The V gene is TRBV30, the J gene TRBJ2-1, with TRBD2 as a possible D gene (5 bases). The germline CDR1 and CDR2 sequences are GTSNPN and SVGIG (reference sequence). This CDR3 region has 14 residues. Trimming pared 1 base from V and 9 bases from J, leaving 16 bases between. Here the CDR3 DNA reads TGTGCCTGGAGTGGGACTCCCTCTACAAGTGAGCAGTTCTTC. It specifies CAWSGTPSTSEQFF.

On this clonotype: Sequence at one end of the junction differs from germline and may be a read error. V is TRBV30 and J is TRBJ2-7; 8 nucleotides match TRBD2. Germline V gene data show CDR1 as GTSNPN and CDR2 as SVGIG (reference sequence). The CDR3 runs to 14 residues. CDR3 residues: CAWSLTAGGFEKYF. As DNA, the CDR3 is TGTGCCTGGAGCTTAACGGCGGGGGGTTTCGAGAAGTACTTC.

This clonotype was counted at least ten times. The CDR3, as DNA: TGTGCCATCAGGAGTAACCCGAGCTCCTACGAGCAGTACTTC. It codes for CAIRSNPSSYEQYF. The chain links TRBV10-3 to TRBJ2-7; D not resolved. The CDR3 covers 14 residues. V was shortened by 6 bases and J by 0 bases, with 12 bases between the two germline ends. Germline lookup yields CDR1 ENHRY and CDR2 SYGVKD.

The sample holds many counts of this clonotype. The chain carries TRBV6-2 or TRBV6-3 and TRBJ2-7; weak D call: TRBD1 (6 bases). The CDR3 has 13 residues. Looked up from germline, CDR1 is MNHEY and CDR2 is SVGEGT. V lost 5 bases, J lost 0 bases, and 8 bases lay in between. CDR3 amino acids: CASSTGNSYEQYF. The CDR3 DNA sequence: TGTGCCAGCAGTACAGGGAACTCCTACGAGCAGTACTTC.

This clonotype came up many times. V usage is TRBV9 and J usage is TRBJ2-3; TRBD1 is a possible D gene (6 bases). Trimming removed 3 bases at V and 1 base at J, with 21 bases between. This CDR3 has 18 amino acids. Germline lookup yields CDR1 SGDLS and CDR2 YYNGEE. CDR3 protein: CASSATGLTLRGTDTQYF. The DNA for the CDR3 is TGTGCCAGCAGCGCGACAGGTCTCACCTTGAGGGGCACAGATACGCAGTATTTT.

This clonotype was counted ten times or more. This chain connects TRBV18 to TRBJ1-6; the match to TRBD1 covers 7 bases. The germline V gene has CDR1 KGHSH and CDR2 LQKENI. Unmatched junction bases numbered 3, after V lost 3 bases and J lost 4 bases. The CDR3 contains 15 residues. The CDR3 is CASSPGTAYNSPLHF. The CDR3 region has the DNA TGTGCCAGCTCACCGGGGACAGCATATAATTCACCCCTCCACTTT.

This clonotype was found a few times. This sequence joins TRBV15 and TRBJ1-1; D is unresolved. V shed 0 bases and J shed 0 bases, with 14 bases lying between them. This CDR3 is built from 17 residues. From germline, CDR1 is LNHNV and CDR2 YYDKDF (reference sequence). The CDR3 sequence is CATSRDSQDLMNTEAFF. CDR3 in DNA: TGTGCCACCAGCAGAGATTCCCAGGACCTCATGAACACTGAAGCTTTCTTT.

The chain is built from TRBV27 and TRBJ1-4; TRBD1 is a possible D gene (6 bases). Germline V gene sequence: CDR1 MNHEY, CDR2 SMNVEV (reference sequence). The CDR3 spans 15 residues. V lost 5 bases, J lost 7 bases, and 17 bases lay in between. In DNA form, the CDR3 reads TGTGCCAGCAGTCCCCTTTCGGGGGCTATTGAAAAACTGTTTTTT. Protein product: CASSPLSGAIEKLFF.

This clonotype was seen many times. J is TRBJ2-3 and V is TRBV6-1; 8 bases align to TRBD2. The CDR3 consists of 15 residues. Looked up from germline, CDR1 is MNHNS and CDR2 is SASEGT. The V gene end was trimmed by 6 bases and the J gene end by 0 bases; junction bases not matched to a gene: 5. The CDR3 loop reads CASSSSGFSTDTQYF. As DNA, the CDR3 is TGTGCCAGCAGCTCTAGCGGGTTTAGCACAGATACGCAGTATTTT.

V and J are TRBV29-1 and TRBJ1-2; TRBD1 matches at 7 bases. The ends lost 1 base at V and 2 bases at J; junction bases unmatched: 7. The CDR3 contains 15 residues. Germline V CDR1 and CDR2: SQVTM, ANQGSEA. CDR3 amino acids: CSVEGALDRNYGYTF. In DNA form, the CDR3 reads TGCAGCGTTGAAGGGGCTCTGGACAGGAACTATGGCTACACCTTC.

There are many counts of this clonotype. V usage is TRBV6-1 and J usage is TRBJ2-1; TRBD2 matches at 12 bases. Trimming removed 1 base from V and 8 bases from J; junction bases left unmatched: 12. CDR1 MNHNS and CDR2 SASEGT come from the germline V gene. The CDR3 loop spans 18 amino acids. CDR3 nucleotides: TGTGCCAGCAGTGAAGTTACGCTTAGACTAGCGGGAGACGATGAGCAGTTCTTC. Its translation is CASSEVTLRLAGDDEQFF.

The sample holds a few counts of this clonotype. V is TRBV15 and J is TRBJ1-2; TRBD1 matches at 8 bases. Germline V gene sequence: CDR1 LNHNV, CDR2 YYDKDF (reference sequence). The CDR3 has 12 residues. The J segment lost 4 bases and the V segment lost 8 bases, leaving 3 bases of the junction unmatched. CDR3 in amino acids: CATAGQGYGYTF. DNA for the CDR3: TGTGCCACCGCAGGACAGGGCTATGGCTACACCTTC.